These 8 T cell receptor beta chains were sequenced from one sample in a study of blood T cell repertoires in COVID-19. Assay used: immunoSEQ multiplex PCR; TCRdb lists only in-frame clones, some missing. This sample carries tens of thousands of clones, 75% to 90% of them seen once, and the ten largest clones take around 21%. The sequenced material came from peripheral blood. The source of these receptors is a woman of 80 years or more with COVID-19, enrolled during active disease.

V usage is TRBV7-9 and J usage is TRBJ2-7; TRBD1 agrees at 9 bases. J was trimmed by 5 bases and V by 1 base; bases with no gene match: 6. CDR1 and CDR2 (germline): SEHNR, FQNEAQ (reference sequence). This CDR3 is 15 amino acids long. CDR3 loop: CASSLGRTGVNEQYF. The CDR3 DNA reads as TGTGCCAGCAGCTTAGGGCGGACAGGGGTAAACGAGCAGTACTTC.

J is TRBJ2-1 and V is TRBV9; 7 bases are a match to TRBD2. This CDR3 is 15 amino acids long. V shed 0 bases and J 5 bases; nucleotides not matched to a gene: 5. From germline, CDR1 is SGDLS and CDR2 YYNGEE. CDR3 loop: CASSVVQRGHNEQFF. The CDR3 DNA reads TGTGCCAGCAGCGTAGTCCAGCGGGGACACAATGAGCAGTTCTTC.

CDR3 coding DNA: TGTGCCAGCAACAGAGAGGGAGAGACGCAGTATTTT. It specifies CASNREGETQYF. The rearrangement joins TRBV13 to TRBJ2-3, with D tentatively TRBD2 (5 bases). The germline gives CDR1 PRHDT, CDR2 FYEKMQ (reference sequence). The CDR3 is 12 residues long. The V gene lost 7 bases and the J gene lost 9 bases, with 14 bases spanning the gap.

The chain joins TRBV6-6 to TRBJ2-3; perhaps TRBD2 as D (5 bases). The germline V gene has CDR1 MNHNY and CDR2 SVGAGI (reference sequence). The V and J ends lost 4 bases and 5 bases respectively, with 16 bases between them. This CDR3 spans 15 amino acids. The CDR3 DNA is TGTGCCAGCAGTTTCCAAACTAGGAGTGGAGATACGCAGTATTTT. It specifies CASSFQTRSGDTQYF.

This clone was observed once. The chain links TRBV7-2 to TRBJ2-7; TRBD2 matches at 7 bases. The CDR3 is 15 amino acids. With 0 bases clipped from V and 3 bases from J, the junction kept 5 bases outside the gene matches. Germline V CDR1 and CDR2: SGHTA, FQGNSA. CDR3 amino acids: CASSLALGGGYEQYF. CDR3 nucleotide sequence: TGTGCCAGCAGCTTAGCGCTGGGCGGGGGCTACGAGCAGTACTTC.

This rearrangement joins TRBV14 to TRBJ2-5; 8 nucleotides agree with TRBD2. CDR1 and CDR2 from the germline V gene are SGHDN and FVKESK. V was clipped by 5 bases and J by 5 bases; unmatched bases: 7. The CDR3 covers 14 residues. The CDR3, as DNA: TGTGCCAGCAGCTTAATGCCTAGCGGGGAGACCCAGTACTTC. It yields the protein CASSLMPSGETQYF. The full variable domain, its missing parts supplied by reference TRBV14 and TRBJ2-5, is EAGVTQFPSHSVIEKGQTVTLRCDPISGHDNLYWYRRVMGKEIKFLLHFVKESKQDESGMPNNRFLAERTGGTYSTLKVQPAELEDSGVYFCASSLMPSGETQYFGPGTRLLVL.

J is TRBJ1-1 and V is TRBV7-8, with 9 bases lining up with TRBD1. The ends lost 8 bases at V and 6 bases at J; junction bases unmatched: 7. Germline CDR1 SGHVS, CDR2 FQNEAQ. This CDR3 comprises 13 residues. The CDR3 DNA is TGTGCCAGCGGACACCGGACAGGGGCTGAAGCTTTCTTT. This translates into CASGHRTGAEAFF.

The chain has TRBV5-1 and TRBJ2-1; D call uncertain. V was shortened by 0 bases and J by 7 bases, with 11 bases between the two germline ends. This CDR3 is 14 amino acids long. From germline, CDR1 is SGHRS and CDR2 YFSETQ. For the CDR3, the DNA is TGCGCCAGCAGCTTGGGGTCGGCGCGGAATGAGCAGTTCTTC. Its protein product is CASSLGSARNEQFF.